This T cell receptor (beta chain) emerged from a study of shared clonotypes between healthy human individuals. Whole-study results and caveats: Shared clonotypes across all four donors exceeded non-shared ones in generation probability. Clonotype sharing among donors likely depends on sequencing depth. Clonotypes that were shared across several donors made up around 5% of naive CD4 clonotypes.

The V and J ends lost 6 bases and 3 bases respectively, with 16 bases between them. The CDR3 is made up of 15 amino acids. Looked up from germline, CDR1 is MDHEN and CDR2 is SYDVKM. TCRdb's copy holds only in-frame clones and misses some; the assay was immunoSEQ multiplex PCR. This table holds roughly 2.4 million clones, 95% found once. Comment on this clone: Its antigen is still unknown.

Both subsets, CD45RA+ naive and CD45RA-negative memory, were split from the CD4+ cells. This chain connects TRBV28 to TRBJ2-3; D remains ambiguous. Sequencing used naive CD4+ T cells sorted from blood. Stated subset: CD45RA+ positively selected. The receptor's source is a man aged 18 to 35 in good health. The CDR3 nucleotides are TGTGCCAGCAGCTCCCAGCTAGGAGTTACAGATACGCAGTATTTT. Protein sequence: CASSSQLGVTDTQYF.